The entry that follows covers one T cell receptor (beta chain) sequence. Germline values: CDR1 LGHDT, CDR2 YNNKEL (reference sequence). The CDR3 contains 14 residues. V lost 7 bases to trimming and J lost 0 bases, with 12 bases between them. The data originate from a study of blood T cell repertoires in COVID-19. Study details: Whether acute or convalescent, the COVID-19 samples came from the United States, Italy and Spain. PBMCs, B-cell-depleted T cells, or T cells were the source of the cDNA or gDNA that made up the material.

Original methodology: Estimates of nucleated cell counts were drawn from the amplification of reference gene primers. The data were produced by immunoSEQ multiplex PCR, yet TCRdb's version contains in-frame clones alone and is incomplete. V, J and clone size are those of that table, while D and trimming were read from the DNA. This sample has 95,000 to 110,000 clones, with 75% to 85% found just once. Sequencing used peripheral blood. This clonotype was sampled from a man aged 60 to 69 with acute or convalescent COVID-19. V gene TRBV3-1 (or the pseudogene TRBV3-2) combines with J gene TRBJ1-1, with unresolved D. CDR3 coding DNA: TGTGCCAGCACCCGACTGGAGATGAACACTGAAGCTTTCTTT. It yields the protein CASTRLEMNTEAFF.